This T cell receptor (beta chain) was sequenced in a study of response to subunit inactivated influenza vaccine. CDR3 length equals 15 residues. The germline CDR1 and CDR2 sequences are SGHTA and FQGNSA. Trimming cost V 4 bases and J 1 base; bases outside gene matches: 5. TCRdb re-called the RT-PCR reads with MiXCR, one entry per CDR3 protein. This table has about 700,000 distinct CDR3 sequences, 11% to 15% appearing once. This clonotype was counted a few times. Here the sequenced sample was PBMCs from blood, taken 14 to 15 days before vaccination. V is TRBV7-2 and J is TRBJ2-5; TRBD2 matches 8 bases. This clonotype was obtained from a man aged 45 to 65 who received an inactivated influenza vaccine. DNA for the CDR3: TGTGCCAGCAGCTACCTAGCGGGCTTCCAAGAGACCCAGTACTTC. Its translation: CASSYLAGFQETQYF. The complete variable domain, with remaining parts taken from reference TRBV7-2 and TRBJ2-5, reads GAGVSQSPSNKVTEKGKDVELRCDPISGHTALYWYRQSLGQGLEFLIYFQGNSAPDKSGLPSDRFSAERTGGSVSTLTIQRTQQEDSAVYLCASSYLAGFQETQYFGPGTRLLVL.